The 17 T cell receptor beta chains presented below share a single source sample, sequenced in a study of blood T cell repertoires in COVID-19. Clones were read by immunoSEQ multiplex PCR, and TCRdb kept only the in-frame ones, dropping some. The sample carries roughly 250,000 clones, roughly 84% recorded once. What was sequenced was peripheral blood. These receptors were collected from a woman aged 40 to 50 who had recovered from COVID-19.

This clone was detected once. This chain uses TRBV10-1 with TRBJ1-1, with TRBD1 as a possible D gene (5 bases). Between the trimmed V and J ends, which lost 6 bases and 3 bases, there was a span of 11 bases. Germline V gives CDR1 WNHNN, CDR2 SYGVQD (reference sequence). The CDR3 length is 13 residues. The CDR3 DNA is TGCGCCAGCAGCCGACAGCTGGACACTGAAGCTTTCTTT. Its protein is CASSRQLDTEAFF.

The chain combines TRBV6-2 or TRBV6-3 with TRBJ1-6; TRBD1 matches at 11 bases. This CDR3 has 17 amino acids. The trim removed 2 bases at V and 4 bases at J, leaving 4 bases unmatched. The germline gives CDR1 MNHEY, CDR2 SVGEGT. The CDR3 protein is CASSYPGQGVYNSPLHF. The CDR3 DNA is TGTGCCAGCAGTTACCCGGGACAGGGGGTTTATAATTCACCCCTCCACTTT.

The J gene is TRBJ2-1, the V gene TRBV7-2, with a tentative D call TRBD2 (6 bases). The CDR3 is 15 residues long. Germline V gene sequence: CDR1 SGHTA, CDR2 FQGNSA. V was shortened by 1 base and J by 5 bases, with 12 bases between the two germline ends. CDR3 coding DNA: TGTGCCAGCAGCTTAGTGGCGGGGCGGAACAATGAGCAGTTCTTC. As protein: CASSLVAGRNNEQFF.

This rearrangement joins TRBV21-1 to TRBJ2-5; the D call of TRBD2 is as the table states it, not checked on the DNA. TRBV21-1 is shown as a pseudogene. This CDR3 comprises 14 residues. CDR3 region: CASSKGRVVETQYF. The CDR3 bases are TGTGCCAGCAGCAAAGGGAGGGTAGTGGAGACCCAGTACTTC.

This clone was picked up one time. The rearrangement links TRBV19 to TRBJ1-2; D perhaps matches TRBD1 (6 bases). The V and J ends lost 3 bases and 2 bases respectively, with 10 bases between them. The CDR3 is 14 amino acids. Per the germline V gene, CDR1 is LNHDA and CDR2 is SQIVND (reference sequence). The CDR3 region is CASSIGQINYGYTF. Here the CDR3 DNA reads TGTGCCAGTAGTATTGGACAGATAAACTATGGCTACACCTTC.

The J gene is TRBJ1-5, the V gene TRBV5-1; TRBD1 agrees at 10 bases. V dropped 2 bases and J dropped 6; count of bases not matched to a gene: 5. CDR1 is SGHRS and CDR2 is YFSETQ in the germline V gene. This CDR3 has 15 residues. The CDR3: CASSLSGTGVQPQHF. CDR3 in DNA: TGCGCCAGCAGCTTATCCGGGACAGGGGTTCAGCCCCAGCATTTT.

The chain uses TRBV7-9 and TRBJ2-3; TRBD1 aligns across 8 bases. The trim removed 4 bases at V and 1 base at J, leaving 7 bases unmatched. CDR1 and CDR2 (germline): SEHNR, FQNEAQ (reference sequence). This CDR3 comprises 16 residues. CDR3 nucleotides: TGTGCCAGCAGCTCCGGACAGGGTGAGGGCACAGATACGCAGTATTTT. Protein: CASSSGQGEGTDTQYF.

The chain carries TRBV11-2 and TRBJ1-3; D perhaps matches TRBD1 (5 bases). V was shortened by 3 bases and J by 5 bases, with 20 bases between the two germline ends. The V gene's germline CDR1 is SGHAT and CDR2 FQNNGV. The length of the CDR3 is 17 residues. CDR3 DNA sequence: TGTGCCAGCAGCTTTTTATTTAGGGACTCGGAGAGAAACACCATATATTTT. Encoded protein: CASSFLFRDSERNTIYF. The full variable domain, in which reference TRBV11-2 and TRBJ1-3 provide the parts outside the CDR3, is EAGVAQSPRYKIIEKRQSVAFWCNPISGHATLYWYQQILGQGPKLLIQFQNNGVVDDSQLPKDRFSAERLKGVDSTLKIQPAKLEDSAVYLCASSFLFRDSERNTIYFGEGSWLTVV.

This rearrangement joins TRBV21-1 to TRBJ1-3; the table's TRBD1 call for D was not verified on the DNA. TRBV21-1 is classified as a pseudogene. CDR3 length: 15 residues. The CDR3 DNA reads as TGTGCCAGCAGCAAAACTGGACAGCGCGGAAACACCATATATTTT. Translating gives CASSKTGQRGNTIYF.

V gene TRBV27 combines with J gene TRBJ1-1; 10 bases are a match to TRBD1. This CDR3 region has 14 residues. Germline loops: CDR1 MNHEY, CDR2 SMNVEV (reference sequence). The trim removed 8 bases at V and 4 bases at J, leaving 7 bases unmatched. The CDR3 here is CASGQGGSGTEAFF. CDR3 in DNA: TGTGCCAGCGGACAGGGGGGGAGTGGCACTGAAGCTTTCTTT.

The genes are TRBV7-7 and TRBJ2-5, with D possibly matching TRBD2 (5 bases). The CDR3 is 13 amino acids. The germline V gene has CDR1 SSHAT and CDR2 FNYEAQ (reference sequence). Trimming shortened V by 5 bases and J by 7 bases, and 14 bases separated the two germline ends. This CDR3 is CASSTDLGGTQYF. As DNA, the CDR3 is TGTGCCAGCAGCACCGATTTAGGAGGGACCCAGTACTTC. Using reference TRBV7-7 and TRBJ2-5 for the parts outside the CDR3, the full variable domain is GAGVSQSPRYKVTKRGQDVTLRCDPISSHATLYWYQQALGQGPEFLTYFNYEAQPDKSGLPSDRFSAERPEGSISTLTIQRTEQRDSAMYRCASSTDLGGTQYFGPGTRLLVL.

DNA for the CDR3: TGTGCCAGCCGATTTCCGGGGGTGATCACAGATACGCAGTATTTT. It codes for CASRFPGVITDTQYF. This sequence joins TRBV2 and TRBJ2-3; D is perhaps TRBD2 (6 bases). Germline V lookup: CDR1 SNHLY, CDR2 FYNNEI. Trimming removed 8 bases from V and 2 bases from J, with 17 bases in between. This CDR3 has 15 residues.

The chain employs TRBV6-6 and TRBJ2-5; TRBD1 might be the D (6 bases). Trimming took 7 bases from V and 6 from J, leaving 12 bases between them. The CDR3 extends over 12 amino acids. Germline V lookup: CDR1 MNHNY, CDR2 SVGAGI (reference sequence). CDR3 region: CASTTGQKTQYF. The CDR3 DNA reads as TGTGCCAGCACCACGGGACAAAAGACCCAGTACTTC.

The rearrangement uses TRBV6-6 and TRBJ1-1; D uncertain. V lost 9 bases and J 10 bases, leaving 15 bases between the germline ends. CDR3 length: 11 amino acids. From germline, CDR1 is MNHNY and CDR2 SVGAGI (reference sequence). Here the CDR3 reads CASTRERVAFF. CDR3 DNA sequence: TGTGCCAGTACGAGGGAAAGGGTAGCTTTCTTT.

The chain carries TRBV2 and TRBJ2-4, with 11 bases identical to TRBD1. CDR1 is SNHLY and CDR2 is FYNNEI in the germline V gene. The CDR3 sequence is 16 residues long. V trimming: 4 bases; J trimming: 0 bases; junction bases outside the gene matches: 2. CDR3 region: CASSGDRGLAKNIQYF. CDR3 nucleotides: TGTGCCAGCAGTGGGGACAGGGGGTTAGCCAAAAACATTCAGTACTTC.

The chain uses TRBV28 and TRBJ1-3; perhaps TRBD1 as D (5 bases). The germline V gene encodes CDR1 MDHEN and CDR2 SYDVKM. Trimming stripped 2 bases from V and 6 bases from J, with 14 bases between. The CDR3 loop spans 15 amino acids. The CDR3 loop reads CASSLRRQWANTIYF. The CDR3, as DNA: TGTGCCAGCAGTTTACGGAGACAGTGGGCAAACACCATATATTTT. The variable domain in full, with the rest retrieved from reference TRBV28 and TRBJ1-3, is DVKVTQSSRYLVKRTGEKVFLECVQDMDHENMFWYRQDPGLGLRLIYFSYDVKMKEKGDIPEGYSVSREKKERFSLILESASTNQTSMYLCASSLRRQWANTIYFGEGSWLTVV.

The genes are TRBV6-1 and TRBJ1-2; TRBD1 might be the D (5 bases). The length of the CDR3 is 16 residues. Looked up from germline, CDR1 is MNHNS and CDR2 is SASEGT. Between the trimmed V and J ends, which lost 1 base and 0 bases, there was a span of 12 bases. The CDR3 is CASSEGFDRSNYGYTF. DNA for the CDR3: TGTGCCAGCAGTGAAGGTTTCGACAGATCTAACTATGGCTACACCTTC.